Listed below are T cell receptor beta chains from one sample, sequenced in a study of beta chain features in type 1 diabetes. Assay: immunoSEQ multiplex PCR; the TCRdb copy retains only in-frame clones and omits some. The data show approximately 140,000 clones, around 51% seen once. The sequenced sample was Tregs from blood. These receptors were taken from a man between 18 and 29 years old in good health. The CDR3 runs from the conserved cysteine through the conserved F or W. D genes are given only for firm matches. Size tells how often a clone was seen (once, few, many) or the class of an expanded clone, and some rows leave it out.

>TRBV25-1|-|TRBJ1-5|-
TGTGCCAGCGGGCCGGGCAATCAGCCCCAGCATTTT
CASGPGNQPQHF
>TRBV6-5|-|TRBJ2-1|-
TGTGCCAGCAGTTACTCCCGAAGGGGTGAGCAGTTCTTC
CASSYSRRGEQFF
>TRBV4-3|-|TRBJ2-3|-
TGCGCCAGCAGCCAATACCCCCGGGGAGCCGGCACAGATACGCAGTATTTT
CASSQYPRGAGTDTQYF
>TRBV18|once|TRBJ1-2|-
TGTGCCAGCTCACCATCGTTGGACAGAGCTAACTATGGCTACACCTTC
CASSPSLDRANYGYTF
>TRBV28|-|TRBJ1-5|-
TGTGCCAGCAGTTTTGGGTCGCGGTATCAGCCCCAGCATTTT
CASSFGSRYQPQHF
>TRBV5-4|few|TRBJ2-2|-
TGTGCCAGCAGCCCACGGGGGGCTAGGGGGACCGGGGAGCTGTTTTTT
CASSPRGARGTGELFF
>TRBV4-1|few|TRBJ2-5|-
TGCGCCAGCAGCCAAGAAGGTGGACTCACCCAAGAGACCCAGTACTTC
CASSQEGGLTQETQYF
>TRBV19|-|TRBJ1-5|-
TGTGCCAGTAGTCCTATTGAGGCAAGCAATCAGCCCCAGCATTTT
CASSPIEASNQPQHF
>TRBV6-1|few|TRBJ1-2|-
TGTGCCAGCAGTGATTCCCCGGGAGCCTACTATGGCTACACCTTC
CASSDSPGAYYGYTF
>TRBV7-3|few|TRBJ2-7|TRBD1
TGTGCCAGCAGCTTAGCGGGACAGGGGTTTTCCGAGCAGTACTTC
CASSLAGQGFSEQYF
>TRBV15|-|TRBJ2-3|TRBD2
TGTGCCACCAGCAGAGAGTCTAGCGGGGGGACTAGCACAGATACGCAGTATTTT
CATSRESSGGTSTDTQYF
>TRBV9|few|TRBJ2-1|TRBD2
TGTGCCAGCAGCGTTGGGCTAGCGGGCCACAATGAGCAGTTCTTC
CASSVGLAGHNEQFF
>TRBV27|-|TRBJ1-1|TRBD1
TGTGCCAGCAGTTTTCAGGGGGCGGTGGGTGCTTTCTTT
CASSFQGAVGAFF
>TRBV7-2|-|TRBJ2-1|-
TGTGCCAGCAGCGCCCGCAATAGTGTAGAGCAGTTCTTC
CASSARNSVEQFF
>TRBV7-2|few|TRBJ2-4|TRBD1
TGTGCCAGCAGTCAGGGGACAGGGCACATTCAGTACTTC
CASSQGTGHIQYF
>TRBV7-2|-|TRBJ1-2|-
TGTGCCAGCAGCTTAGCGGTCAGAAACCCCTATGGCTACACCTTC
CASSLAVRNPYGYTF
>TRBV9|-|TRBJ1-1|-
TGTGCCACCAGCTCCCGGGAATCCACTGAAGCTTTCTTT
CATSSRESTEAFF
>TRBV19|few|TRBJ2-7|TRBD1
TGTGCCAGTAGTATGGGGACAGGTTCAATCGTGAGGTACTTC
CASSMGTGSIVRYF
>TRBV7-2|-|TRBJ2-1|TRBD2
TGTGCCAGCAGCTACTCGGGACTACCTTACAATGAGCAGTTCTTC
CASSYSGLPYNEQFF
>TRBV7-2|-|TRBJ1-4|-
TGTGCCAGCAGCTTAGTCATGGCAGAAAAACTGTTTTTT
CASSLVMAEKLFF
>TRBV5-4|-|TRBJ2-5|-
TGTGCCAGCAGCTTGGCAGGGACTGCCCCAACCCAGTACTTC
CASSLAGTAPTQYF
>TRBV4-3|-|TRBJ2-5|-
TGCGCCAGCAGCCAAGGAGGAGGCGGGGGCGGGGAGACCCAGTACTTC
CASSQGGGGGGETQYF
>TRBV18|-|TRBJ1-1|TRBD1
TGTGCCAGCTCACCGGAAATCCAGGGGGTGAACACTGAAGCTTTCTTT
CASSPEIQGVNTEAFF
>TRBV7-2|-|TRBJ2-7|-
TGTGCCAGCAGCCCCTACCCAGGGCACGAGCAGTACTTC
CASSPYPGHEQYF
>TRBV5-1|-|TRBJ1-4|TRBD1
TGCGCCAGCAGCTCACAGGGGTTGGGCGAAAAACTGTTTTTT
CASSSQGLGEKLFF
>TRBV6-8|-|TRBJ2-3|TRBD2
TGTGCCAGCAGTTACTGTTTTACTAGCGGGAGACCAGATACGCAGTATTTT
CASSYCFTSGRPDTQYF
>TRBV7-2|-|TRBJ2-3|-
TGTGCCAGCAGCTTAGGCGCAGGGGAAGGCACAGATACGCAGTATTTT
CASSLGAGEGTDTQYF
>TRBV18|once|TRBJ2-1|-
TGTGCCAGCTCACCGCGGCTCCTAAGCTCCTACAATGAGCAGTTCTTC
CASSPRLLSSYNEQFF
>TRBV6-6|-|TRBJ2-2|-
TGTGCCAGCGGCCTAGCGAGATCCGGGGAGCTGTTTTTT
CASGLARSGELFF
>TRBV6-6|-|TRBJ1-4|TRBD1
TGTGCCAGCATCGGGACAGCTGGTGAAAAACTGTTTTTT
CASIGTAGEKLFF
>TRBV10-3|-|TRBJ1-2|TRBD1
TGTGCCATCAGCGCAGGACAGGGAAACTATGGCTACACCTTC
CAISAGQGNYGYTF
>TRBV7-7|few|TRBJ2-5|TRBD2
TGTGCTAGCAGCAGGCGGAGCGGGGGATACCAAGAGACCCAGTACTTC
CASSRRSGGYQETQYF
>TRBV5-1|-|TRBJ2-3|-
TGCGCCAGCAGCACCGGCCGGGCCCCAGGGGCAGATACGCAGTATTTT
CASSTGRAPGADTQYF
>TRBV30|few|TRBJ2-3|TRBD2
TGTGCCTGGAGTACCCTAGCGGGGGTGAATACGCAGTATTTT
CAWSTLAGVNTQYF
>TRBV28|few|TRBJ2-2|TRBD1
TGTGCCAGCAGGGGGGACAGGGGGCACTATACCGGGGAGCTGTTTTTT
CASRGDRGHYTGELFF
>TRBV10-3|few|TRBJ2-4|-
TGTGCCATCAGCCAACAGGGAGGGAAAAACATTCAGTACTTC
CAISQQGGKNIQYF
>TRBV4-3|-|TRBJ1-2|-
TGCGCCAGCAGCCAAGATACCCCAGGAACAGGCGTTTACTATGGCTACACCTTC
CASSQDTPGTGVYYGYTF
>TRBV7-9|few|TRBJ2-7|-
TGTGCCAGCAGCCCCCCGGCGGGGTACGAGCAGTACTTC
CASSPPAGYEQYF
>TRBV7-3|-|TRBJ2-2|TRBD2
TGTGCCAGCACCTTCGGCCCACTAGCGGGGGGGCCCGGGGAGCTGTTTTTT
CASTFGPLAGGPGELFF
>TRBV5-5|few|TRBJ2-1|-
TGTGCCAGCAGACAGGGACAAAGGATCTACAATGAGCAGTTCTTC
CASRQGQRIYNEQFF
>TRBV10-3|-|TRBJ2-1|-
TGTGCCATCAGTTTGAGCTCCTACAATGAGCAGTTCTTC
CAISLSSYNEQFF
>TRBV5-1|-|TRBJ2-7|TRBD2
TGCGCCAGCAGCTTGCTGGGACTAGGTATCGGCGAGCAGTACTTC
CASSLLGLGIGEQYF